The following is a T cell receptor beta chain sequence with its context. Its specificity is unknown. This sample is drawn from a study of graft-versus-host responses after intestinal transplantation. Per the germline V gene, CDR1 is SGHTA and CDR2 is FQGNSA. There are 16 residues in the CDR3. The junction had 10 bases not matched to a gene; V was cut back by 5 bases and J by 6 bases. Libraries were prepared by immunoSEQ multiplex PCR; TCRdb keeps only in-frame clonotypes and omits some of them. In the table there are about 100,000 clones, more than 75% of which are singletons. The genes are TRBV7-2 and TRBJ2-2, with 9 bases that match TRBD1. Sample: unstimulated CD4+ T cells sorted from spleen or lymph node cells, taken before transplant. This sequence was found in a human donor who was the organ donor for an intestinal transplant. The CDR3 loop is CASSPTSGQGAGELFF. DNA of the CDR3: TGTGCCAGCAGCCCGACTTCGGGACAGGGTGCCGGGGAGCTGTTTTTT.